Presented here are 29 T cell receptor beta chains from one specimen sequenced in a study of memory CD4+ T cells and cytomegalovirus serostatus. The repertoire was sequenced with immunoSEQ multiplex PCR; TCRdb's copy has only in-frame clones and lacks some. The sample has about 60,000 clones, 70% to 80% seen once. The sort gate was single viable CD3+CD4+CD8-CD45RO+ cells for memory CD4+ T cells. The sequenced material came from memory CD4+ T cells from blood. The receptor set was obtained from an adult in good health and CMV-seropositive.

The chain employs TRBV2 and TRBJ2-2; unclear D gene. The CDR3 sequence is 11 residues long. The V gene's germline CDR1 is SNHLY and CDR2 FYNNEI. The V gene lost 7 bases and the J gene lost 6 bases, with 6 bases spanning the gap. DNA for the CDR3: TGTGCCAGCATTGAGGCCGGGGAGCTGTTTTTT. Amino acids: CASIEAGELFF.

The genes are TRBV6-7 and TRBJ2-7, with 10 positions matching TRBD2. TRBV6-7 is placed among ORFs of uncertain function. V dropped 4 bases and J dropped 3; count of bases not matched to a gene: 21. CDR3 length: 20 residues. The CDR3 region is CASSLTLSTSGKTENYEQYV. The CDR3 DNA reads as TGTGCCAGCAGTTTGACCCTGAGTACTAGCGGGAAAACAGAGAACTACGAGCAGTACGTC.

The V call is TRBV6-5, the J call TRBJ2-7, with 7 positions matching TRBD1. V gave up 6 bases and J gave up 6 bases; unmatched junction bases: 8. This CDR3 contains 13 residues. Germline CDR1 is MNHEY and CDR2 is SVGAGI. The CDR3 protein is CASRMNRGSEQYV. CDR3 nucleotide sequence: TGTGCCAGCAGAATGAACAGGGGATCCGAGCAGTACGTC.

The rearrangement links TRBV13 to TRBJ1-1; a possible D gene is TRBD1 (6 bases). Germline loops: CDR1 PRHDT, CDR2 FYEKMQ (reference sequence). Trimming shortened V by 5 bases and J by 0 bases, and 16 bases separated the two germline ends. CDR3 size: 16 residues. The CDR3, as DNA: TGTGCCAGCAGCCAATTCGCCGGGACATTGAACACTGAAGCTTTCTTT. Protein product: CASSQFAGTLNTEAFF.

The gene calls are TRBV4-2 and TRBJ2-5; TRBD2 agrees at 11 bases. This CDR3 spans 16 amino acids. With 1 base clipped from V and 5 bases from J, the junction kept 6 bases outside the gene matches. From germline, CDR1 is LGHNA and CDR2 YNFKEQ. CDR3 residues: CASSQGVAGGKETQYF. The CDR3 DNA is TGTGCCAGCAGCCAAGGGGTAGCGGGAGGGAAGGAGACCCAGTACTTC.

The gene calls are TRBV9 and TRBJ2-5; D unresolved. With 0 bases removed from V and 3 bases from J, the gap between germline ends came to 9 bases. Per the germline V gene, CDR1 is SGDLS and CDR2 is YYNGEE. CDR3 size: 14 residues. CDR3 bases: TGTGCCAGCAGCGTAGGAGGAGTAGAAGAGACCCAGTACTTC. Translated: CASSVGGVEETQYF.

The genes are TRBV19 and TRBJ1-2; 7 bases agree with TRBD1. The CDR3 totals 12 residues. The germline V gene encodes CDR1 LNHDA and CDR2 SQIVND (reference sequence). Trimming took 5 bases from V and 6 from J; bases not matched to a gene: 3. The CDR3 loop is CASSRQGDGYTF. The CDR3, as DNA: TGTGCCAGTAGTCGACAGGGAGATGGCTACACCTTC.

The J gene is TRBJ2-3, the V gene TRBV28; TRBD1 aligns across 10 bases. This CDR3 is built from 16 residues. Per the germline V gene, CDR1 is MDHEN and CDR2 is SYDVKM. The V and J ends lost 1 base and 3 bases, in that order; junction bases with no gene match: 4. In DNA form, the CDR3 reads TGTGCCAGCAGTTTATCAGGACAGGGGGTAACAGATACGCAGTATTTT. This gives the protein CASSLSGQGVTDTQYF.

The chain links TRBV27 to TRBJ2-3; unclear D gene. V was clipped by 2 bases and J by 5 bases, with 8 bases between them. Germline V gives CDR1 MNHEY, CDR2 SMNVEV (reference sequence). The CDR3 is made up of 13 amino acids. In DNA, the CDR3 is TGTGCCAGCAGTTTAGTTGGGCGAGATACGCAGTATTTT. Translation: CASSLVGRDTQYF.

This clone was recorded once. The chain uses TRBV18 and TRBJ1-2; 8 nucleotides align to TRBD1. V trimming: 3 bases; J trimming: 6 bases; junction bases outside the gene matches: 3. CDR1 is KGHSH, CDR2 LQKENI, per germline. The CDR3 contains 13 residues. The CDR3: CASSPTTGDGYTF. The CDR3 DNA reads TGTGCCAGCTCACCGACGACAGGGGATGGCTACACCTTC. Supplemented by reference TRBV18 and TRBJ1-2, the full variable domain reads NAGVMQNPRHLVRRRGQEARLRCSPMKGHSHVYWYRQLPEEGLKFMVYLQKENIIDESGMPKERFSAEFPKEGPSILRIQQVVRGDSAAYFCASSPTTGDGYTFGSGTRLTVV.

The rearrangement joins TRBV4-3 to TRBJ2-7, with 8 bases identical to TRBD2. Germline V gene lookup returns CDR1 LGHNA and CDR2 YSLEER. V dropped 0 bases and J dropped 3; count of bases not matched to a gene: 16. The CDR3 is 19 amino acids. The CDR3 DNA follows: TGCGCCAGCAGCCAAGATCGGGCGGGAGGCGGTGATTTAGTCTACGAGCAGTACTTC. Translating it yields CASSQDRAGGGDLVYEQYF.

The chain carries TRBV7-9 and TRBJ1-2, with 12 nucleotides matching TRBD1. Germline CDR1 and CDR2: SEHNR and FQNEAQ (reference sequence). CDR3 length equals 15 residues. The ends lost 4 bases at V and 8 bases at J; junction bases unmatched: 8. This CDR3 reads CASSSPGQGATGYTF. CDR3 nucleotide sequence: TGTGCCAGCAGCTCGCCGGGACAGGGGGCGACCGGCTACACCTTC.

This clone has only a few counts. This chain joins TRBV5-4 and TRBJ2-3, with 7 bases that match TRBD2. Per the germline V gene, CDR1 is SGHNT and CDR2 is YYREEE (reference sequence). The CDR3 is made up of 14 amino acids. J gave up 5 bases and V 0 bases, and 3 bases lay outside the gene matches. CDR3 nucleotides: TGTGCCAGCAGCTTGGAGTTAGCGGGAGATACGCAGTATTTT. Translating it yields CASSLELAGDTQYF.

The genes are TRBV4-1 and TRBJ2-7, with D unclear. Germline V gene lookup returns CDR1 MGHRA and CDR2 YSYEKL. Trimming stripped 1 base from V and 0 bases from J, with 10 bases between. The CDR3 extends over 15 amino acids. In DNA, the CDR3 is TGCGCCAGCAGCCAAGCCGCCGCGAGCTCCTACGAGCAGTACTTC. Protein sequence: CASSQAAASSYEQYF.

This chain uses TRBV6-6 with TRBJ2-7, with a tentative D call TRBD2 (6 bases). The CDR3 spans 12 residues. Trimming took off 8 bases at V and 1 base at J, with 9 bases between the two ends. Per the germline V gene, CDR1 is MNHNY and CDR2 is SVGAGI (reference sequence). CDR3 protein: CASGDWSYEQYV. CDR3 in DNA: TGTGCCAGCGGGGACTGGTCCTACGAGCAGTACGTC.

CDR3 in DNA: TGTGCCAGCCGCACTAGCCGCGATGAGCAGTTCTTC. This encodes CASRTSRDEQFF. The rearrangement joins TRBV7-2 to TRBJ2-1, with D possibly TRBD2 on 6 matching bases. Germline V gene sequence: CDR1 SGHTA, CDR2 FQGNSA. Trimming took off 8 bases at V and 8 bases at J, with 13 bases between the two ends. The CDR3 length is 12 residues.

The V call is TRBV6-6, the J call TRBJ2-2; 13 positions agree with TRBD2. This CDR3 has 15 residues. V lost 6 bases and J lost 4; bases outside the gene matches: 2. CDR1 is MNHNY, CDR2 SVGAGI, per germline (reference sequence). In DNA, the CDR3 is TGTGCCAGCAGGGGGACTAGCGGGGCCACCGGGGAGCTGTTTTTT. Translated: CASRGTSGATGELFF.

This chain uses TRBV12-5 with TRBJ1-3; unclear D gene. There are 21 residues in the CDR3. Germline values: CDR1 LGHNT, CDR2 FRNRAP. Deletions cut 1 base from V and 0 bases from J, with 25 bases between. The CDR3 loop is CASGLGMAWFSLASSGNTIYF. The CDR3 DNA reads TGTGCTAGTGGTTTGGGAATGGCATGGTTCAGCTTAGCGAGCTCTGGAAACACCATATATTTT.

The rearrangement uses TRBV11-3 and TRBJ2-5; TRBD2 matches 9 bases. V shed 5 bases and J 1 base; nucleotides not matched to a gene: 5. Germline V gives CDR1 SGHNT, CDR2 YENEEA. This CDR3 has 15 amino acids. The CDR3 protein is CASSNGGLAQETQYF. DNA of the CDR3: TGTGCCAGCAGCAATGGGGGACTAGCCCAAGAGACCCAGTACTTC.

This sequence joins TRBV4-2 and TRBJ2-1; TRBD1 or TRBD2 may be the D gene (5 bases each). The CDR3 contains 15 residues. Germline V gene lookup returns CDR1 LGHNA and CDR2 YNFKEQ. Trimming removed 0 bases from V and 7 bases from J, with 13 bases in between. The CDR3 nucleotides read TGTGCCAGCAGCCAAGATTGGGACCTTGATAATGAGCAGTTCTTC. Encoded protein: CASSQDWDLDNEQFF.

This chain connects TRBV19 to TRBJ1-4; TRBD1 is a possible D gene (5 bases). This CDR3 region has 16 residues. Germline V gives CDR1 LNHDA, CDR2 SQIVND (reference sequence). The V gene lost 7 bases and the J gene lost 0 bases, with 15 bases spanning the gap. In DNA form, the CDR3 reads TGTGCCAGTAACCCAGGTGGGGGGACAACTAATGAAAAACTGTTTTTT. Translated: CASNPGGGTTNEKLFF.

A remark on this clone: No DNA is shown, since the ends of the CDR3 on it are uncertain; the CDR3 is the one TCRdb lists. The chain is built from TRBV21-1 and TRBJ1-1; TRBD1 is the table's D call, not checked against the DNA. TRBV21-1 is an annotated pseudogene. 15 amino acids form the CDR3, both terminal residues included. The CDR3 loop is CASGVAEGARTEAFF.

The chain has TRBV7-9 and TRBJ1-5, with a possible D match to TRBD1 (6 bases). This CDR3 spans 13 amino acids. Per the germline V gene, CDR1 is SEHNR and CDR2 is FQNEAQ (reference sequence). V gave up 1 base and J gave up 5 bases, with 6 bases separating them. The CDR3 protein is CASSLEGDQPQHF. CDR3 sequence (DNA): TGTGCCAGCAGCTTAGAGGGGGATCAGCCCCAGCATTTT. Full variable domain (outside the CDR3, taken from reference TRBV7-9 and TRBJ1-5): DTGVSQNPRHKITKRGQNVTFRCDPISEHNRLYWYRQTLGQGPEFLTYFQNEAQLEKSRLLSDRFSAERPKGSFSTLEIQRTEQGDSAMYLCASSLEGDQPQHFGDGTRLSIL.

The chain is built from TRBV5-1 and TRBJ1-2; D might be TRBD1 (5 bases). The V end lost 4 bases, the J end lost 3 bases, and 16 bases lay between the germline ends. CDR1 is SGHRS, CDR2 YFSETQ, per germline. CDR3 size: 15 residues. CDR3 in DNA: TGCGCCAGCAGCGGAGGGGAGTTGGGATACTATGGCTACACCTTC. Amino acids: CASSGGELGYYGYTF.

The gene calls are TRBV7-8 and TRBJ2-1; perhaps TRBD2 as D (5 bases). V shed 5 bases and J shed 0 bases, with 14 bases lying between them. This CDR3 is 16 amino acids long. Germline CDR1 and CDR2: SGHVS and FQNEAQ. The CDR3 here is CASSILVASSYNEQFF. The CDR3 DNA reads as TGTGCCAGCAGCATACTAGTTGCCAGCTCCTACAATGAGCAGTTCTTC.

V gene TRBV28 combines with J gene TRBJ1-2, with D unclear. CDR1 MDHEN and CDR2 SYDVKM come from the germline V gene. The CDR3 is 11 amino acids. Trimming pared 4 bases from V and 6 bases from J, leaving 6 bases between. CDR3 loop: CASSWTHGYTF. CDR3 bases: TGTGCCAGCAGTTGGACCCATGGCTACACCTTC.

The gene calls are TRBV9 and TRBJ2-7; D unclear. Germline V CDR1 and CDR2: SGDLS, YYNGEE. V lost 7 bases, J lost 3 bases, and 14 bases lay in between. The CDR3 is made up of 13 amino acids. CDR3 nucleotides: TGTGCCAGCCAGTCCTGGTACCACTACGAGCAGTACGTC. This codes for CASQSWYHYEQYV.

The chain couples TRBV6-6 to TRBJ2-7; TRBD1 agrees at 12 bases. The CDR3 runs to 14 residues. Trimming removed 6 bases from V and 3 bases from J; junction bases left unmatched: 3. The germline gives CDR1 MNHNY, CDR2 SVGAGI (reference sequence). The CDR3 DNA is TGTGCCAGCAGGGGACAGGGGGCTTTCTACGAGCAGTACTTC. As protein: CASRGQGAFYEQYF.

This chain uses TRBV27 with TRBJ2-7; weak D call: TRBD2 (5 bases). Looked up from germline, CDR1 is MNHEY and CDR2 is SMNVEV (reference sequence). The V end lost 5 bases, the J end lost 4 bases, and 15 bases lay between the germline ends. This CDR3 contains 14 residues. The CDR3 loop is CASSPSVGGYEQYV. The CDR3 nucleotides are TGTGCCAGCAGTCCCAGCGTCGGCGGGTACGAGCAGTACGTC.